Listed below are T cell receptor beta chains from one sample, sequenced in a study of T cells in Graves' hyperthyroidism and ophthalmopathy. MiXCR, applied by TCRdb to the multiplex PCR reads, yields one record per CDR3 protein. Of roughly 600,000 distinct CDR3 sequences detected, about 14% appear once; the ten largest clones hold around 12%. The sample comprised blood. The receptor set was obtained from a woman between 50 and 59 years old with Graves' ophthalmopathy. Each CDR3 is given with its conserved first and last residue. The D gene is left open where the match is weak. Size values are once, few and many counts, or a class for expanded clones, and some rows have none.

j_gene: TRBJ2-1; abundance: .; d_gene: TRBD2; v_gene: TRBV3-1; CDR3aa: CASSQELAGGIYNEQFF; CDR3nt: TGTGCCAGCAGCCAAGAACTAGCGGGAGGGATTTACAATGAGCAGTTCTTC
j_gene: TRBJ2-2; abundance: few; d_gene: .; v_gene: TRBV7-8; CDR3aa: CASSPTWGNTGELFF; CDR3nt: TGTGCCAGCAGCCCAACTTGGGGGAACACCGGGGAGCTGTTTTTT
j_gene: TRBJ2-7; abundance: many; d_gene: TRBD1; v_gene: TRBV13; CDR3aa: CASSLDRGPYEQYF; CDR3nt: TGTGCCAGCAGCTTAGACAGGGGCCCCTACGAGCAGTACTTC
j_gene: TRBJ2-7; abundance: few; d_gene: .; v_gene: TRBV12-3/TRBV12-4; CDR3aa: CASSLGQAHREQYF; CDR3nt: TGTGCCAGCAGTTTGGGTCAGGCACACAGGGAGCAGTACTTC
j_gene: TRBJ2-7; abundance: many; d_gene: .; v_gene: TRBV28; CDR3aa: CASSLSARGLRTYEQYF; CDR3nt: TGTGCCAGCAGTTTAAGTGCCCGGGGACTGAGGACCTACGAGCAGTACTTC
j_gene: TRBJ2-7; abundance: few; d_gene: TRBD2; v_gene: TRBV15; CDR3aa: CATSRELAGYYEQYF; CDR3nt: TGTGCCACCAGCAGAGAACTAGCGGGATACTACGAGCAGTACTTC
j_gene: TRBJ2-3; abundance: many; d_gene: .; v_gene: TRBV15; CDR3aa: CATSRDWQGTDTQYF; CDR3nt: TGTGCCACCAGCAGAGATTGGCAGGGGACAGATACGCAGTATTTT
j_gene: TRBJ2-3; abundance: many; d_gene: .; v_gene: TRBV20-1; CDR3aa: CSASGSSTDTQYF; CDR3nt: TGCAGTGCTAGTGGCAGTAGCACAGATACGCAGTATTTT
j_gene: TRBJ1-5; abundance: many; d_gene: .; v_gene: TRBV18; CDR3aa: CASSPNSNSNQPQHF; CDR3nt: TGTGCCAGCTCACCAAACAGCAATAGCAATCAGCCCCAGCATTTT
j_gene: TRBJ2-7; abundance: .; d_gene: .; v_gene: TRBV28; CDR3aa: CASSFVRDSPYEQYF; CDR3nt: TGTGCCAGCAGTTTTGTCAGAGACTCCCCCTACGAGCAGTACTTC
j_gene: TRBJ2-1; abundance: .; d_gene: .; v_gene: TRBV6-2/TRBV6-3; CDR3aa: CASSSIAVSSYNEQFF; CDR3nt: TGTGCCAGCAGTTCCATAGCGGTTAGCTCCTACAATGAGCAGTTCTTC
j_gene: TRBJ2-1; abundance: .; d_gene: .; v_gene: TRBV19; CDR3aa: CASSIGEAYEQFF; CDR3nt: TGTGCCAGTAGTATAGGGGAGGCCTATGAGCAGTTCTTC
j_gene: TRBJ1-1; abundance: many; d_gene: .; v_gene: TRBV27; CDR3aa: CASSSGRFMNTEAFF; CDR3nt: TGTGCCAGCAGCTCCGGACGTTTCATGAACACTGAAGCTTTCTTT
j_gene: TRBJ2-1; abundance: once; d_gene: .; v_gene: TRBV12-5; CDR3aa: CASGFPQSSYNEQFF; CDR3nt: TGTGCTAGTGGTTTCCCTCAGAGCTCCTACAATGAGCAGTTCTTC
j_gene: TRBJ2-7; abundance: many; d_gene: TRBD2; v_gene: TRBV20-1; CDR3aa: CSAEPPGLAGPYEQYF; CDR3nt: TGCAGTGCTGAACCCCCGGGACTAGCGGGACCCTACGAGCAGTACTTC
j_gene: TRBJ2-2; abundance: few; d_gene: TRBD2; v_gene: TRBV27; CDR3aa: CASSFRGGGSGRGGELFF; CDR3nt: TGTGCCAGCAGTTTCCGAGGGGGGGGTAGCGGGAGAGGCGGGGAGCTGTTTTTT
j_gene: TRBJ1-1; abundance: .; d_gene: .; v_gene: TRBV4-1; CDR3aa: CASSQEMAAAGTEAFF; CDR3nt: TGCGCCAGCAGCCAAGAGATGGCCGCAGCCGGCACTGAAGCTTTCTTT
j_gene: TRBJ1-1; abundance: .; d_gene: .; v_gene: TRBV9; CDR3aa: CASSPGMVGTEAFF; CDR3nt: TGTGCCAGCAGTCCCGGGATGGTGGGGACTGAAGCTTTCTTT
j_gene: TRBJ2-1; abundance: many; d_gene: TRBD2; v_gene: TRBV7-2; CDR3aa: CASSSGLAGGPVYGNEQFF; CDR3nt: TGTGCCAGCAGCTCGGGACTAGCGGGAGGGCCAGTGTACGGCAATGAGCAGTTCTTC
j_gene: TRBJ2-1; abundance: many; d_gene: .; v_gene: TRBV7-8; CDR3aa: CASTTGNEQFF; CDR3nt: TGTGCCAGCACGACAGGCAATGAGCAGTTCTTC
j_gene: TRBJ1-5; abundance: many; d_gene: TRBD1; v_gene: TRBV2; CDR3aa: CASSPGTGEAQPQHF; CDR3nt: TGTGCCAGCAGTCCCGGGACAGGGGAAGCTCAGCCCCAGCATTTT
j_gene: TRBJ1-2; abundance: .; d_gene: .; v_gene: TRBV30; CDR3aa: CAWSVQPYGYTF; CDR3nt: TGTGCCTGGAGCGTCCAGCCTTATGGCTACACCTTC
j_gene: TRBJ1-1; abundance: many; d_gene: TRBD1; v_gene: TRBV28; CDR3aa: CASNTGTGGAEAFF; CDR3nt: TGTGCCAGCAATACCGGGACAGGCGGCGCTGAAGCTTTCTTT
j_gene: TRBJ1-2; abundance: few; d_gene: TRBD1; v_gene: TRBV30; CDR3aa: CAAGQSYGYTF; CDR3nt: TGTGCCGCGGGACAGAGCTATGGCTACACCTTC
j_gene: TRBJ2-3; abundance: .; d_gene: TRBD2; v_gene: TRBV20-1; CDR3aa: CSARGGVGSGGRDWADTQYF; CDR3nt: TGCAGTGCTAGAGGGGGGGTTGGCAGCGGGGGCAGGGATTGGGCAGATACGCAGTATTTT
j_gene: TRBJ2-3; abundance: .; d_gene: .; v_gene: TRBV6-5; CDR3aa: CASSSGDGRGDTQYF; CDR3nt: TGTGCCAGCAGTTCCGGGGACGGGCGGGGAGATACGCAGTATTTT
j_gene: TRBJ2-3; abundance: .; d_gene: .; v_gene: TRBV6-1; CDR3aa: CASSDTGTQYF; CDR3nt: TGTGCCAGCAGTGATACGGGTACGCAGTATTTT
j_gene: TRBJ2-5; abundance: once; d_gene: TRBD1; v_gene: TRBV6-1; CDR3aa: CASYPGTGGGETQYF; CDR3nt: TGTGCCAGCTATCCCGGGACAGGGGGCGGGGAGACCCAGTACTTC
j_gene: TRBJ2-3; abundance: .; d_gene: .; v_gene: TRBV4-3; CDR3aa: CASSQDILAGTDTQYF; CDR3nt: TGCGCCAGCAGCCAAGATATACTAGCAGGCACAGATACGCAGTATTTT
j_gene: TRBJ2-3; abundance: .; d_gene: TRBD2; v_gene: TRBV29-1; CDR3aa: CSSTSGSTDTQYF; CDR3nt: TGCAGCTCTACTAGCGGGAGCACAGATACGCAGTATTTT
j_gene: TRBJ2-1; abundance: few; d_gene: TRBD1; v_gene: TRBV24-1; CDR3aa: CATTGRGLRRLFF; CDR3nt: TGTGCCACCACCGGTAGGGGGCTAAGGCGTCTGTTCTTC
j_gene: TRBJ2-1; abundance: many; d_gene: TRBD2; v_gene: TRBV14; CDR3aa: CASSQDTGTSGRMYNEQFF; CDR3nt: TGTGCCAGCAGCCAAGATACGGGGACTAGCGGGAGAATGTACAATGAGCAGTTCTTC
j_gene: TRBJ2-2; abundance: few; d_gene: TRBD2; v_gene: TRBV20-1; CDR3aa: CSARLLAGVRGELFF; CDR3nt: TGCAGTGCTAGATTACTAGCGGGAGTCCGTGGGGAGCTGTTTTTT
j_gene: TRBJ2-5; abundance: many; d_gene: TRBD2; v_gene: TRBV7-2; CDR3aa: CASSSGTSGDQETQYF; CDR3nt: TGTGCCAGCAGCTCAGGGACTAGCGGGGACCAAGAGACCCAGTACTTC
j_gene: TRBJ2-3; abundance: many; d_gene: TRBD2; v_gene: TRBV20-1; CDR3aa: CSANPSTSGRAYLQYF; CDR3nt: TGCAGTGCTAACCCCTCGACTAGCGGGAGGGCCTATTTGCAGTATTTT
j_gene: TRBJ2-7; abundance: few; d_gene: .; v_gene: TRBV4-3; CDR3aa: CASSQEGSGYEQYF; CDR3nt: TGCGCCAGCAGCCAAGAAGGGTCGGGGTACGAGCAGTACTTC
j_gene: TRBJ2-6; abundance: few; d_gene: .; v_gene: TRBV9; CDR3aa: CASSGRRNPGANVLTF; CDR3nt: TGTGCCAGCAGCGGAAGGAGAAACCCTGGGGCCAACGTCCTGACTTTC
j_gene: TRBJ1-2; abundance: many; d_gene: TRBD1; v_gene: TRBV12-3/TRBV12-4; CDR3aa: CASSQRQGASYGYTF; CDR3nt: TGTGCCAGCAGTCAGCGACAGGGGGCGAGCTATGGCTACACCTTC
j_gene: TRBJ2-3; abundance: few; d_gene: TRBD2; v_gene: TRBV7-2; CDR3aa: CASRPLAEFTDTQYF; CDR3nt: TGTGCCAGCAGACCACTAGCGGAGTTCACAGATACGCAGTATTTT
j_gene: TRBJ2-3; abundance: many; d_gene: .; v_gene: TRBV28; CDR3aa: CASSFFGEGTDTQYF; CDR3nt: TGTGCCAGCAGTTTTTTTGGGGAAGGCACAGATACGCAGTATTTT
j_gene: TRBJ2-3; abundance: many; d_gene: TRBD2; v_gene: TRBV27; CDR3aa: CASSTLTSGRATDTQYF; CDR3nt: TGTGCCAGCAGCACGCTTACTAGCGGGAGGGCCACAGATACGCAGTATTTT
j_gene: TRBJ2-2; abundance: .; d_gene: TRBD1; v_gene: TRBV7-9; CDR3aa: CASSPDRGQSGELFF; CDR3nt: TGTGCCAGCAGCCCCGACAGGGGGCAATCCGGGGAGCTGTTTTTT
j_gene: TRBJ1-2; abundance: many; d_gene: TRBD1; v_gene: TRBV2; CDR3aa: CASSGGQGYGYTF; CDR3nt: TGTGCCAGCAGTGGGGGACAGGGTTATGGCTACACCTTC
j_gene: TRBJ2-1; abundance: few; d_gene: TRBD2; v_gene: TRBV7-2; CDR3aa: CASSLVRGGVTSGRGSYNEQFF; CDR3nt: TGTGCCAGCAGCTTAGTTAGGGGCGGGGTGACTAGCGGGAGGGGCTCCTACAATGAGCAGTTCTTC
j_gene: TRBJ2-5; abundance: many; d_gene: TRBD2; v_gene: TRBV20-1; CDR3aa: CSARGVSGKLPPETQYF; CDR3nt: TGCAGTGCTAGAGGGGTTAGCGGGAAGTTACCTCCGGAGACCCAGTACTTC
j_gene: TRBJ2-2; abundance: many; d_gene: TRBD1; v_gene: TRBV12-3/TRBV12-4; CDR3aa: CASSSRWTGRTGELFF; CDR3nt: TGTGCCAGCAGTTCTCGGTGGACAGGGAGGACCGGGGAGCTGTTTTTT